This record looks at one TCR beta chain sequence and its context. This CDR3 is built from 14 residues. Germline CDR1 SGDLS, CDR2 YYNGEE. V was shortened by 0 bases and J by 2 bases, with 8 bases between the two germline ends. The data originate from a study of identical twins' blood T cells. MiXCR, applied by TCRdb to the 5' RACE reads, yields one record per CDR3 protein. The sample includes a few hundred thousand distinct CDR3 sequences, under 30% of them seen just once. The receptor comes from a woman between 18 and 50 years old in good health. The specimen was PBMCs. The rearrangement joins TRBV9 to TRBJ2-5; no clear D. The DNA for the CDR3 is TGTGCCAGCAGCGTAGCCCCACAACAAGAGACCCAGTACTTC. It specifies CASSVAPQQETQYF.